These 14 T cell receptor beta chains share one sample of origin, sequenced in a study of patients and donors after allogeneic stem cell transplantation. TCRdb reanalysed the RT-PCR reads using MiXCR and keeps one entry per CDR3 protein. This sample carries about 960,000 distinct CDR3 sequences, roughly 18% of them seen once, and the ten largest clones take roughly 6.4%. Sequencing used blood, either unsorted or a sorted T cell fraction (not recorded which). These receptors were taken from a human donor who was either an allogeneic HSCT recipient or a stem cell or donor lymphocyte infusion donor (not recorded which). It is not recorded whose cells these are; they may come from a transplant donor.

J is TRBJ2-3 and V is TRBV6-5; weak D call: TRBD2 (6 bases). Germline values: CDR1 MNHEY, CDR2 SVGAGI. This CDR3 is built from 16 residues. Between the trimmed V and J ends, which lost 4 bases and 0 bases, there was a span of 14 bases. CDR3 amino acids: CASSLVQGLSTDTQYF. The CDR3 nucleotides read TGTGCCAGCAGTTTGGTGCAGGGACTGAGCACAGATACGCAGTATTTT.

This clonotype was detected many times. The chain recombines TRBV12-3 or TRBV12-4 with TRBJ2-3; weak D call: TRBD1 (5 bases). V lost 6 bases, J lost 0 bases, and 13 bases lay in between. This CDR3 comprises 15 residues. As DNA, the CDR3 is TGTGCCAGCAGCCGGACAATGGCTAGCACAGATACGCAGTATTTT. This gives the protein CASSRTMASTDTQYF.

The chain's CDR3 is CASSYEGAGEKLFF. DNA for the CDR3: TGTGCCAGCAGTTATGAGGGGGCCGGGGAAAAACTGTTTTTT. The genes are TRBV12-3 or TRBV12-4 and TRBJ1-4; the match to TRBD1 covers 7 bases. The CDR3 length is 14 residues. Germline trimming cut 4 bases from V and 8 bases from J; bases unmatched to any gene: 7.

The J gene is TRBJ2-1, the V gene TRBV12-3 or TRBV12-4, with 12 positions matching TRBD2. V shed 5 bases, J shed 10 bases, and the junction held 15 bases outside the gene matches. The CDR3 contains 17 residues. The chain's CDR3 is CASSPWVGTSGQGEQFF. Written as DNA, the CDR3 is TGTGCCAGCAGTCCATGGGTAGGGACTAGCGGGCAGGGGGAGCAGTTCTTC.

This chain connects TRBV4-2 to TRBJ2-7, with D tentatively TRBD1 (5 bases). The V end was cut by 1 base, the J end by 3 bases, with 19 bases between. Germline V gene data show CDR1 as LGHNA and CDR2 as YNFKEQ. This CDR3 is 17 amino acids long. CDR3 in amino acids: CASSQVQGSLNNYEQYF. The CDR3, as DNA: TGTGCCAGCAGCCAAGTTCAGGGCTCCTTAAATAACTACGAGCAGTACTTC.

With regard to this clonotype: At one boundary the junction diverges from the germline segment, which might be a read error. The chain combines TRBV5-1 with TRBJ2-1, with D perhaps matching TRBD2 (6 bases). This CDR3 has 17 residues. CDR1 SGHRS and CDR2 YFSETQ come from the germline V gene. The CDR3 loop reads CASSLALTSSSDNEQFF. CDR3 in DNA: TGCGCCAGCAGCTTGGCATTAACTAGCAGCTCCGACAATGAGCAGTTCTTC.

The chain couples TRBV12-3 or TRBV12-4 to TRBJ1-2; weak D call: TRBD1 (6 bases). V shed 8 bases and J shed 7 bases, with 20 bases lying between them. The CDR3 is made up of 14 amino acids. Written as DNA, the CDR3 is TGTGCCAGCCGTACAGGGATTCGAATGGGTGGCTACACCTTC. Translating it yields CASRTGIRMGGYTF.

This clonotype was seen a few times. This chain uses TRBV4-1 with TRBJ1-5; D is uncertain. The V gene lost 0 bases and the J gene lost 9 bases, with 15 bases spanning the gap. Germline CDR1 MGHRA, CDR2 YSYEKL. The CDR3 is made up of 15 amino acids. The CDR3 DNA is TGCGCCAGCAGCCAAGATGTCATCGGGTCCCGGCCCCAGCATTTT. It specifies CASSQDVIGSRPQHF.

This clonotype was seen at least ten times. The chain links TRBV5-6 to TRBJ2-5, with unresolved D. Trimming stripped 0 bases from V and 4 bases from J, with 7 bases between. The CDR3 contains 13 residues. The germline CDR1 and CDR2 sequences are SGHDT and YYEEEE. CDR3 coding DNA: TGTGCCAGCAGCTTGGGTAGACCAGAGACCCAGTACTTC. Translating it yields CASSLGRPETQYF.

This clonotype was seen a few times. The chain employs TRBV3-1 and TRBJ1-3, with unresolved D. The CDR3 consists of 13 residues. Trimming left V 4 bases short and J 4 bases short, with 8 bases between. Germline V gene lookup returns CDR1 LGHDT and CDR2 YNNKEL (reference sequence). This CDR3 is CASSPGEGNTIYF. The CDR3 nucleotides are TGTGCCAGCAGCCCCGGTGAAGGAAACACCATATATTTT.

This chain uses TRBV29-1 with TRBJ1-2, with 7 bases aligning to TRBD1. This CDR3 contains 14 residues. The germline V gene has CDR1 SQVTM and CDR2 ANQGSEA. Trimming took 8 bases from V and 6 from J; bases not matched to a gene: 15. The CDR3 DNA follows: TGCAGCTTCGTTGTGGCAGGGGGTTCCGATGGCTACACCTTC. It codes for CSFVVAGGSDGYTF.

This clonotype appeared many times. A read error may produce the germline difference seen at one junction end. V and J are TRBV5-1 and TRBJ2-1, with 11 positions matching TRBD2. The CDR3 loop spans 15 amino acids. Germline lookup yields CDR1 SGHRS and CDR2 YFSETQ. For the CDR3, the DNA is TGTGCCAGCAGCTTGGGGACTAGCGGTTACAATGAGCAGTTCTTC. Translation: CASSLGTSGYNEQFF. Together with reference TRBV5-1 and TRBJ2-1, the CDR3 gives the full variable domain: KAGVTQTPRYLIKTRGQQVTLSCSPISGHRSVSWYQQTPGQGLQFLFEYFSETQRNKGNFPGRFSGRQFSNSRSEMNVSTLELGDSALYLCASSLGTSGYNEQFFGPGTRLTVL.

The rearrangement joins TRBV6-2 or TRBV6-3 to TRBJ2-1, with TRBD2 matching 8 bases. The CDR3 sequence is 16 residues long. Germline CDR1 and CDR2: MNHEY and SVGEGT. With 11 bases clipped from V and 2 bases from J, the junction kept 14 bases outside the gene matches. CDR3 sequence (DNA): TGTGCCGGAAGTGGGAGCGGGGGCGCCCCCTACAATGAGCAGTTCTTC. This encodes CAGSGSGGAPYNEQFF.

This clonotype has ten or more counts. The chain recombines TRBV12-3 or TRBV12-4 with TRBJ1-2, with D tentatively TRBD1 (5 bases). Trimming cost V 4 bases and J 3 bases, with 15 bases left between them. The CDR3 covers 15 residues. The CDR3: CASSSFRRGDYGYTF. The CDR3 nucleotides read TGTGCCAGCAGTTCGTTCCGGAGGGGAGACTATGGCTACACCTTC.